This T cell receptor (beta chain) was observed in a study of CD8+CD57+ T cells in acquired aplastic anemia. Study in general: DNA from sorted CD4+ and CD8+ cells averaged approximately 3.5 ug.

TCR beta VDJ combinations and CDR3 sequences were profiled from genomic DNA. Via MiXCR, TCRdb re-called the reads, giving one row per CDR3 protein. The sample carries 160,000 or so distinct CDR3 sequences, 40% to 55% recorded once. This CDR3 spans 15 amino acids. The ends were cut back, 2 bases at V and 10 bases at J, with 15 bases in the middle. Germline CDR1 LNHDA, CDR2 SQIVND (reference sequence). By sample fraction, this clonotype is medium-sized. Its antigen remains unidentified. Overall study results and limits: Patients were compared with controls for CD8+ Simpson's diversity, and no significant difference emerged. The same twenty-nine CD8+ CDR3 sequences occurred in patients and in controls.

All patients picked for sequencing had shown, by flow cytometry, an expansion of CD8+CD57+ cells. Severe acquired aplastic anemia was diagnosed in all patients. Sequencing was performed on sorted CD4+, CD8+, or CD8+CD57+ T cells (not recorded which) from PBMCs. This receptor was taken from a human donor with aplastic anemia. The genes are TRBV19 and TRBJ1-6, with a tentative D call TRBD1 (5 bases). The CDR3 coding sequence is TGTGCCAGTAGTATATCGGGACTGGGAGGATCACCCCTCCACTTT. Its protein product is CASSISGLGGSPLHF. Complete variable domain (other parts from reference TRBV19 and TRBJ1-6): DGGITQSPKYLFRKEGQNVTLSCEQNLNHDAMYWYRQDPGQGLRLIYYSQIVNDFQKGDIAEGYSVSREKKESFPLTVTSAQKNPTAFYLCASSISGLGGSPLHFGNGTRLTVT.